This TCR beta chain derives from a study of blood T cell repertoires in COVID-19. Looking at the study overall: Samples came from the United States, Italy and Spain, spanning acute and convalescent COVID-19. Sample material is recorded as cDNA or gDNA derived from T cells, B-cell-depleted T cells, or PBMCs.

Original data processing: How many nucleated cells were present was estimated from reference gene primer amplification. TCRdb keeps only in-frame clones here, not all; method: immunoSEQ multiplex PCR. V and J calls and clone size are copied from that table; D and trimming were computed from the DNA. The sample carries 100,000 or so clones, roughly 92% recorded once. This CDR3 is 13 amino acids long. Trimming took off 7 bases at V and 5 bases at J, with 14 bases between the two ends. Germline values: CDR1 LNHDA, CDR2 SQIVND (reference sequence). The sample comprised peripheral blood. This sequence originates from a man aged 70 or older with acute or convalescent COVID-19. The chain recombines TRBV19 with TRBJ1-2; no clear D gene. The chain's CDR3 is CASTTAGRYGYTF. The CDR3 region has the DNA TGTGCCAGTACTACCGCGGGGAGGTATGGCTACACCTTC.